Here is one T cell receptor beta chain with its context. No antigen is known for it. Isolated RNA was reverse transcribed in full, so expressed TCRB transcripts were sequenced. Here immunoSEQ multiplex PCR was the method, and the copy in TCRdb shows in-frame clones only, minus some. The data show 300,000 to 350,000 clones, 7.5% to 9% seen once. The data derive from a study of beta chain features in type 1 diabetes. Overall study context: Healthy donors and patients showed comparable age, gender and cell yields. Points from the study as a whole: In comparison with healthy donors, patients had naive, central memory and Treg TCRB repertoires that appeared more similar. Unsettled here was the matter of whether HLA type influences TCRB rearrangement. Junctions at VDJ sites from type 1 diabetes patients had fewer insertions and more deletions.

The CDR3 covers 14 residues. The V gene's germline CDR1 is LNHDA and CDR2 SQIVND (reference sequence). V was cut by 3 bases and J by 1 base, with 9 bases left in between. This receptor was taken from a young woman in good health. Sequences were obtained from central memory CD4+ T cells from blood. This chain connects TRBV19 to TRBJ2-5, with unresolved D. In DNA form, the CDR3 reads TGTGCCAGTAGTATTCGGCCAACCCAAGAGACCCAGTACTTC. Translating gives CASSIRPTQETQYF. The whole variable domain, remainder taken from reference TRBV19 and TRBJ2-5, is DGGITQSPKYLFRKEGQNVTLSCEQNLNHDAMYWYRQDPGQGLRLIYYSQIVNDFQKGDIAEGYSVSREKKESFPLTVTSAQKNPTAFYLCASSIRPTQETQYFGPGTRLLVL.